This entry lists 6 T cell receptor beta chains sequenced from one sample in a study of shared clonotypes between healthy human individuals. TCRdb's copy holds only in-frame clones and misses some; the assay was immunoSEQ multiplex PCR. The table includes around 1,900,000 clones, roughly 93% detected once. Naivety among CD8 cells was defined by CD45RO negativity and positive CCR7 selection, thereby excluding terminally differentiated effector memory CD45RA+ cells. The source material was naive CD8+ T cells from PBMCs. The receptors stem from a man aged 18 to 30 in good health. Some clones in this sample may be carry-over from other donors' samples.

CDR3 protein: CASSTGPYYEQYF. The CDR3 coding sequence is TGTGCCAGTAGTACCGGACCCTACTACGAGCAGTACTTC. The chain employs TRBV19 and TRBJ2-7, with unresolved D. This CDR3 region has 13 residues. Between the trimmed V and J ends, which lost 4 bases and 3 bases, there was a span of 10 bases. Germline V gene sequence: CDR1 LNHDA, CDR2 SQIVND (reference sequence).

The chain couples TRBV7-9 to TRBJ1-3; a possible D gene is TRBD1 (5 bases). Germline V lookup: CDR1 SEHNR, CDR2 FQNEAQ (reference sequence). V was trimmed by 5 bases and J by 4 bases, leaving 18 bases between them. This CDR3 has 16 amino acids. As DNA, the CDR3 is TGTGCCAGCAGCCTCCCGGGTGGGGGGTACGGAAACACCATATATTTT. This encodes CASSLPGGGYGNTIYF.

Concerning this clone: The sample contains more than one DNA sequence encoding this CDR3. V gene TRBV27 combines with J gene TRBJ2-5; D is unresolved. The germline CDR1 and CDR2 sequences are MNHEY and SMNVEV (reference sequence). The ends were cut back, 0 bases at V and 2 bases at J, with 7 bases in the middle. This CDR3 is built from 14 residues. CDR3 DNA sequence: TGTGCCAGCAGTTTATCTTCCAGACAAGAGACCCAGTACTTC. This sequence encodes CASSLSSRQETQYF.

This chain links TRBV5-1 with TRBJ2-1, with TRBD2 matching 8 bases. V lost 4 bases and J lost 5; bases outside the gene matches: 11. Looked up from germline, CDR1 is SGHRS and CDR2 is YFSETQ. The CDR3 spans 16 residues. The CDR3 DNA is TGCGCCAGCAGCCTAGCGCCAGCGGGAGCACACAATGAGCAGTTCTTC. Translation: CASSLAPAGAHNEQFF.

The chain's CDR3 is CASSLDIRVPYEQYF. CDR3 nucleotides: TGTGCCAGCAGCTTAGATATCCGGGTCCCCTACGAGCAGTACTTC. The V call is TRBV11-2, the J call TRBJ2-7; no definite D call. The CDR3 is 15 residues long. V lost 0 bases to trimming and J lost 2 bases, with 11 bases between them. Germline assignment: CDR1 SGHAT and CDR2 FQNNGV.

Regarding this clone: The sample has other DNA sequences that encode this CDR3 too. V and J are TRBV27 and TRBJ2-7; 8 bases map to TRBD2. CDR3 length: 13 amino acids. Germline V lookup: CDR1 MNHEY, CDR2 SMNVEV (reference sequence). Trimming took 5 bases from V and 2 from J; bases not matched to a gene: 2. CDR3 in amino acids: CASSMGLAYEQYF. The CDR3 bases are TGTGCCAGCAGTATGGGACTAGCCTACGAGCAGTACTTC.